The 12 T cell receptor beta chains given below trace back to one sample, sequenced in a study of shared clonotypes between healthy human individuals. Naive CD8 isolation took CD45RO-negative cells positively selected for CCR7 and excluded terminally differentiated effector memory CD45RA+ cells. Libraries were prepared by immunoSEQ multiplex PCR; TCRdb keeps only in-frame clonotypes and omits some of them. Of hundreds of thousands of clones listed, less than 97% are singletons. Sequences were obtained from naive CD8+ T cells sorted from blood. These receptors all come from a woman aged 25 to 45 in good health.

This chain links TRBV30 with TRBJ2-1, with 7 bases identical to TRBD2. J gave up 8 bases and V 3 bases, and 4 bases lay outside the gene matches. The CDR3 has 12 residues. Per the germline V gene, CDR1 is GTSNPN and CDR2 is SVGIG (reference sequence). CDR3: CAWSGLVDEQFF. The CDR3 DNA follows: TGTGCCTGGAGCGGACTAGTAGATGAGCAGTTCTTC. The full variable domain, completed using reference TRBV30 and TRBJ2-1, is SQTIHQWPATLVQPVGSPLSLECTVEGTSNPNLYWYRQAAGRGLQLLFYSVGIGQISSEVPQNLSASRPQDRQFILSSKKLLLSDSGFYLCAWSGLVDEQFFGPGTRLTVL.

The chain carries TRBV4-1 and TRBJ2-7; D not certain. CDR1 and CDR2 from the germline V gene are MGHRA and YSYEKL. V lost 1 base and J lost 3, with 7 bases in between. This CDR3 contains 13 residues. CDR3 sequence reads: CASSQGWFYEQYF. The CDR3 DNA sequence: TGCGCCAGCAGCCAAGGGTGGTTCTACGAGCAGTACTTC.

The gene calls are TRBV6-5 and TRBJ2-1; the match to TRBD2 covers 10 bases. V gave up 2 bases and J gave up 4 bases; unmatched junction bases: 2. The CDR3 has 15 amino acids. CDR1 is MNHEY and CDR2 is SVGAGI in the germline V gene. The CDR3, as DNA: TGTGCCAGCAGTTACACTAGCGGGGAATACAATGAGCAGTTCTTC. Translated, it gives CASSYTSGEYNEQFF.

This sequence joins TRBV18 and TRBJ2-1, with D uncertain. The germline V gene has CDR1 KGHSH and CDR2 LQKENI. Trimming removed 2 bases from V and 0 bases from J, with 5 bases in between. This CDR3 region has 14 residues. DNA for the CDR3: TGTGCCAGCTCACCAGGCTACTCCTACAATGAGCAGTTCTTC. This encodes CASSPGYSYNEQFF.

The CDR3 DNA reads TGTGCCAGCAGCTTGGACAGGGGGCTTCGGTACGAGCAGTACTTC. It encodes CASSLDRGLRYEQYF. The J gene is TRBJ2-7, the V gene TRBV5-5; 9 bases map to TRBD1. CDR3 length equals 15 residues. Germline V lookup: CDR1 SGHKS, CDR2 YYEKEE (reference sequence). With 0 bases clipped from V and 4 bases from J, the junction kept 5 bases outside the gene matches.

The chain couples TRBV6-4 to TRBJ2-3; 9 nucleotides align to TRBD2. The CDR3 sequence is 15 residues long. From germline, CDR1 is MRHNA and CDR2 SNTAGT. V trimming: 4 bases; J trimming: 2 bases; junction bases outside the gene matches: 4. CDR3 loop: CASSGIAGATDTQYF. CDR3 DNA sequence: TGTGCCAGCAGTGGAATAGCGGGGGCCACAGATACGCAGTATTTT.

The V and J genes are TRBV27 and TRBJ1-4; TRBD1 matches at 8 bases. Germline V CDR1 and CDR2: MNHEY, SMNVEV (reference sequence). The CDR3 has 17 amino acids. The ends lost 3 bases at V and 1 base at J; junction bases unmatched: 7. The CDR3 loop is CASSLTGEGKTNEKLFF. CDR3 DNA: TGTGCCAGCAGTTTGACAGGGGAGGGGAAAACTAATGAAAAACTGTTTTTT.

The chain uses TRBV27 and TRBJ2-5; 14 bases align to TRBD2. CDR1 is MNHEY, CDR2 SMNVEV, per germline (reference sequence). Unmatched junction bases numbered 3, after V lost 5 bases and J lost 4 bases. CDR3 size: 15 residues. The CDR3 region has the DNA TGTGCCAGCAGTAAAGGGACTAGCGGGAGAGAGACCCAGTACTTC. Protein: CASSKGTSGRETQYF.

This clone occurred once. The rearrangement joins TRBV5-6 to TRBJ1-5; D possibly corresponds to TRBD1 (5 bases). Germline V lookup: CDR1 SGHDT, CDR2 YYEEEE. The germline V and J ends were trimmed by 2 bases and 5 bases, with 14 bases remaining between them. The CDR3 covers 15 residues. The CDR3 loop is CASSFSTEGYQPQHF. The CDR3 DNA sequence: TGTGCCAGCAGCTTTTCAACGGAGGGGTATCAGCCCCAGCATTTT. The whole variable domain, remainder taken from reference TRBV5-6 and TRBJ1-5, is DAGVTQSPTHLIKTRGQQVTLRCSPKSGHDTVSWYQQALGQGPQFIFQYYEEEERQRGNFPDRFSGHQFPNYSSELNVNALLLGDSALYLCASSFSTEGYQPQHFGDGTRLSIL.

The CDR3 is CASSISTPSSGNTIYF. The DNA for the CDR3 is TGTGCCAGCAGCATAAGTACACCTTCCTCTGGAAACACCATATATTTT. This chain uses TRBV7-9 with TRBJ1-3; no clear D gene. Trimming removed 5 bases from V and 0 bases from J, with 14 bases in between. Germline V gene sequence: CDR1 SEHNR, CDR2 FQNEAQ (reference sequence). The CDR3 covers 16 residues.

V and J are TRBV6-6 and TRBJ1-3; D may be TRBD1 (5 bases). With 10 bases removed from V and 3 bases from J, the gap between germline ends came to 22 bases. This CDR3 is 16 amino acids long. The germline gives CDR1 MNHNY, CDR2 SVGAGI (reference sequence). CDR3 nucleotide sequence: TGTGCCACCTCGCCCCATGTAGGGGCTTATGGAAACACCATATATTTT. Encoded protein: CATSPHVGAYGNTIYF.

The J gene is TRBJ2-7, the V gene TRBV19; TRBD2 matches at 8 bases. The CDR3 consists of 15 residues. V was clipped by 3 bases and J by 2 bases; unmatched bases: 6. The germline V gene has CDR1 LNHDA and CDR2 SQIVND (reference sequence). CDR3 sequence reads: CASSIGRVGPYEQYF. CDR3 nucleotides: TGTGCCAGTAGTATCGGGAGGGTGGGGCCCTACGAGCAGTACTTC.